Following are 14 T cell receptor beta chains from one sample sequenced in a study of cytomegalovirus exposure and HLA in healthy donors. The PCR ran on 60 Vbeta and 13 Jbeta primers. Assay: immunoSEQ multiplex PCR; the TCRdb copy retains only in-frame clones and omits some. The sample carries 140,000 to 150,000 clones, about 10% recorded once. The sequenced sample consisted of PBMCs. The receptors shown here come from a middle-aged man in good health and CMV-seronegative.

This clone was seen a handful of times. This sample also contains other DNA sequences that code for the same CDR3. The chain is built from TRBV4-1 and TRBJ1-2; D unresolved. Germline CDR1 is MGHRA and CDR2 is YSYEKL. V gave up 0 bases and J gave up 6 bases, with 14 bases separating them. The CDR3 is made up of 15 amino acids. In DNA, the CDR3 is TGCGCCAGCAGCCAAGACCTCTCGGGAGGCAATGGCTACACCTTC. Encoded protein: CASSQDLSGGNGYTF.

The gene calls are TRBV2 and TRBJ2-1, with 10 bases identical to TRBD1. Trimming removed 4 bases from V and 8 bases from J; junction bases left unmatched: 8. Germline V gene data show CDR1 as SNHLY and CDR2 as FYNNEI. This CDR3 contains 15 residues. CDR3 sequence reads: CASSGTGGRGDEQFF. The DNA for the CDR3 is TGTGCCAGCAGTGGGACAGGGGGTAGAGGGGATGAGCAGTTCTTC. Drawing the rest from reference TRBV2 and TRBJ2-1, the complete variable domain is EPEVTQTPSHQVTQMGQEVILRCVPISNHLYFYWYRQILGQKVEFLVSFYNNEISEKSEIFDDQFSVERPDGSNFTLKIRSTKLEDSAMYFCASSGTGGRGDEQFFGPGTRLTVL.

The rearrangement links TRBV29-1 to TRBJ2-1, with 12 bases that match TRBD1. The CDR3 has 17 amino acids. Germline values: CDR1 SQVTM, CDR2 ANQGSEA. V lost 7 bases and J lost 9; bases outside the gene matches: 19. As DNA, the CDR3 is TGCAGCGCCACCGGGACAGGGGGCTACATACTCCGGGCTGAGCAGTTCTTC. This translates into CSATGTGGYILRAEQFF.

This clone was detected a few times. The chain links TRBV9 to TRBJ2-6, with 8 bases lining up with TRBD1. J gave up 1 base and V 1 base, and 7 bases lay outside the gene matches. Germline CDR1 reads SGDLS; CDR2 reads YYNGEE. This CDR3 region has 18 residues. Here the CDR3 reads CASSVSGGSSSGANVLTF. The CDR3 DNA reads TGTGCCAGCAGCGTATCAGGGGGCAGTTCGTCTGGGGCCAACGTCCTGACTTTC.

This clone appeared a few times. This sequence joins TRBV5-4 and TRBJ1-5; 12 bases map to TRBD1. The CDR3 has 18 amino acids. The V gene's germline CDR1 is SGHNT and CDR2 YYREEE (reference sequence). Germline trimming cut 4 bases from V and 0 bases from J; bases unmatched to any gene: 8. The DNA of the CDR3 is TGTGCCAGCAGCCTGGTGGGACAGGGGGCCGTTAGCAATCAGCCCCAGCATTTT. Translating it yields CASSLVGQGAVSNQPQHF.

V and J are TRBV4-1 and TRBJ2-3, with 8 bases that match TRBD2. V was clipped by 0 bases and J by 1 base; unmatched bases: 9. Germline V CDR1 and CDR2: MGHRA, YSYEKL. This CDR3 is built from 18 residues. The CDR3 nucleotides are TGCGCCAGCAGCCAAGATCGGGGTAGCGGGGACCGCACAGATACGCAGTATTTT. The encoded protein is CASSQDRGSGDRTDTQYF.

This clone was observed a few times. V usage is TRBV6-6 and J usage is TRBJ1-5; 7 positions match TRBD1. The length of the CDR3 is 14 residues. Germline V CDR1 and CDR2: MNHNY, SVGAGI (reference sequence). The V and J ends lost 7 bases and 7 bases, in that order; junction bases with no gene match: 10. Written as DNA, the CDR3 is TGTGCCAGCACGCCGGACAGGTCGGTACAGCCCCAGCATTTT. This encodes CASTPDRSVQPQHF.

This chain joins TRBV6-1 and TRBJ2-5, with TRBD2 matching 11 bases. Trimming cost V 7 bases and J 3 bases; bases outside gene matches: 4. The CDR3 contains 14 residues. Germline CDR1 is MNHNS and CDR2 is SASEGT. The CDR3 nucleotides are TGTGCCAGCACCTTACTAGCGGGGGAAGAGACCCAGTACTTC. The encoded protein is CASTLLAGEETQYF.

The V and J genes are TRBV6-1 and TRBJ2-5; 9 positions match TRBD1. The CDR3 contains 15 residues. CDR1 is MNHNS, CDR2 SASEGT, per germline. J lost 5 bases, V lost 6 bases, and 10 bases had no gene match. The CDR3 DNA reads as TGTGCCAGCAGCTTTACCGGGACAGGGAGCGAGACCCAGTACTTC. Translating it yields CASSFTGTGSETQYF.

This clone was recorded a few times. V gene TRBV10-1 combines with J gene TRBJ1-3, with D maybe TRBD1 (6 bases). The CDR3 covers 16 residues. Trimming shortened V by 4 bases and J by 2 bases, and 15 bases separated the two germline ends. CDR1 and CDR2 from the germline V gene are WNHNN and SYGVQD (reference sequence). In DNA, the CDR3 is TGCGCCAGCAGTGGATCAGCGGGGGGCCCTGGAAACACCATATATTTT. Translation: CASSGSAGGPGNTIYF.

This clone showed up just a few times. This chain links TRBV6-1 with TRBJ2-4; TRBD1 aligns across 7 bases. This CDR3 contains 15 residues. CDR1 MNHNS and CDR2 SASEGT come from the germline V gene. The V segment lost 4 bases and the J segment 1 base; nucleotides outside the gene matches: 4. This CDR3 is CASSGQGVAKNIQYF. CDR3 sequence (DNA): TGTGCCAGCAGTGGACAGGGTGTCGCCAAAAACATTCAGTACTTC.

This clone was counted a few times. The chain carries TRBV5-1 and TRBJ2-7; D is ambiguous. V was shortened by 1 base and J by 2 bases, with 7 bases between the two germline ends. This CDR3 is built from 13 residues. From germline, CDR1 is SGHRS and CDR2 YFSETQ. CDR3 region: CASSLHPTYEQYF. DNA for the CDR3: TGCGCCAGCAGCTTGCATCCTACCTACGAGCAGTACTTC.

This clone was detected only a few times. V gene TRBV29-1 combines with J gene TRBJ1-5; tentatively, D is TRBD1 (5 bases). The CDR3 has 12 amino acids. Trimming took 4 bases from V and 6 from J, leaving 10 bases between them. CDR1 and CDR2 (germline): SQVTM, ANQGSEA. The CDR3 nucleotides read TGCAGCGTTGGGGGCGTAGGTCAGCCCCAGCATTTT. Protein: CSVGGVGQPQHF.

This clone was observed a handful of times. Written as DNA, the CDR3 is TGTGCCAGCAGTGGAGTGGGACTAGCGGGAGGGCCGGGTACCACAGATACGCAGTATTTT. Translating gives CASSGVGLAGGPGTTDTQYF. This chain connects TRBV6-1 to TRBJ2-3, with 16 bases aligning to TRBD2. V gave up 4 bases and J gave up 2 bases; unmatched junction bases: 12. The V gene's germline CDR1 is MNHNS and CDR2 SASEGT. The CDR3 runs 20 residues.